These T cell receptor beta chains were read from a single sample in a study of technical replicates of blood from a few donors. Sequencing used immunoSEQ multiplex PCR; TCRdb keeps in-frame clones, though not all of them. Of more than 75,000 clones listed, roughly 94% are singletons. Specimen: T cells isolated from PBMCs. These receptors all stem from a human donor in good health. CDR3s include the opening cysteine and the closing phenylalanine or tryptophan. D genes are given only for firm matches. Clone sizes are given selectively: once, few, many, or a class where the clone is expanded.

V gene,D gene,clone size,J gene,CDR3 DNA,CDR3 protein
TRBV6-5,NA,NA,TRBJ1-1,TGTGCCAGCAGTCGCGACAGGGAAGCTTTCTTT,CASSRDREAFF
TRBV21-1,NA,NA,TRBJ2-5,TGTGCCAGCAGGGCAGGGCATGCAGAGACCCAGTACTTC,CASRAGHAETQYF
TRBV19,TRBD2,NA,TRBJ2-5,TGTGCCAGTAGTAGACTAGCGAGTTTGGAGACCCAGTACTTC,CASSRLASLETQYF
TRBV29-1,NA,NA,TRBJ1-1,TGCAGCGTTGCCCGGGGGTCCATGAACACTGAAGCTTTCTTT,CSVARGSMNTEAFF
TRBV9,TRBD1,NA,TRBJ2-1,TGTGCCAGCAGCGTAGAAGGGGACAGGTTCGGTGAGCAGTTCTTC,CASSVEGDRFGEQFF
TRBV2,NA,NA,TRBJ2-1,TGTGCCAGCAGTGAAGTCCCTTACAATGAGCAGTTCTTC,CASSEVPYNEQFF
TRBV2,NA,NA,TRBJ2-5,TGTGCCAGCAGTGATTTCAGGGTAGCCCAAGAGACCCAGTACTTC,CASSDFRVAQETQYF
TRBV28,NA,NA,TRBJ2-2,TGTGCCAGCAACCTAGGAGGGGGCAACACCGGGGAGCTGTTTTTT,CASNLGGGNTGELFF
TRBV9,TRBD1,NA,TRBJ1-1,TGTGCCAGCAGCGTGACAGGGGTTTCGGGGACTGAAGCTTTCTTT,CASSVTGVSGTEAFF
TRBV13,NA,NA,TRBJ2-2,TGTGCCAGCAGCGCCGAGTCCACCGGGGAGCTGTTTTTT,CASSAESTGELFF
TRBV27,NA,few,TRBJ2-7,TGTGCCAGCAGTGGACCAGCGGGCTCCTACGAGCAGTACTTC,CASSGPAGSYEQYF
TRBV5-1,TRBD1,NA,TRBJ1-2,TGCGCCAGCAGCGGGGACAGCTATGGCTACACCTTC,CASSGDSYGYTF
TRBV5-6,NA,NA,TRBJ2-5,TGTGCCAGCAGCTTAGAGTCTGCCGAGACCCAGTACTTC,CASSLESAETQYF
TRBV18,TRBD2,NA,TRBJ2-1,TGTGCCAGCTCCCCAGGGACTAGCGGGAGACACGAGCAGTTCTTC,CASSPGTSGRHEQFF
TRBV7-2,NA,few,TRBJ2-2,TGTGCCAGCAGCCCCCTAATAACCACCGGGGAGCTGTTTTTT,CASSPLITTGELFF
TRBV11-3,TRBD2,NA,TRBJ2-7,TGTGCCAGCGCGATGGGGGGGTCCTACGAGCAGTACTTC,CASAMGGSYEQYF
TRBV21-1,NA,NA,TRBJ1-2,TGTGCCAGCAGCGAGACCACCGGGAGAAACTATGGCTACACCTTC,CASSETTGRNYGYTF
TRBV19,TRBD1,NA,TRBJ2-7,TGTGCCACCTCGTGGGGGACAGGGGCTTACGAGCAGTACTTC,CATSWGTGAYEQYF
TRBV2,NA,NA,TRBJ2-5,TGTGCCAGCAGTGACCCCCGGGGGCAGGGAGGGGAGACCCAGTACTTC,CASSDPRGQGGETQYF
TRBV19,NA,once,TRBJ1-2,TGTGCCAGTAGACCCGGGTCGCGTTATGGCTACACCTTC,CASRPGSRYGYTF
TRBV19,NA,NA,TRBJ2-7,TGTGCCAGTAGTATCTCTTATGAGGGTACCAACGAGCAGTACTTC,CASSISYEGTNEQYF
TRBV29-1,TRBD2,NA,TRBJ2-2,TGCAGCGTTCTGTGGGGGGAGGGGTTGACCACCGGGGAGCTGTTTTTT,CSVLWGEGLTTGELFF
TRBV7-9,TRBD1,NA,TRBJ1-2,TGTGCCAGCAGCTTACAGGGGGCGCGGGATGGCTACACCTTC,CASSLQGARDGYTF
TRBV30,NA,few,TRBJ1-1,TGTGCCTGGAGTGTACAATCGGGCACTGAAGCTTTCTTT,CAWSVQSGTEAFF
TRBV2,NA,NA,TRBJ1-5,TGTGCCAGCTTAAGATTACAGGGAACTAACCAGCCCCAGCATTTT,CASLRLQGTNQPQHF
TRBV6-5,TRBD2,NA,TRBJ2-1,TGTGCCAGCAGGGGCGGACTAGCCGGGGTGCAGTTCTTC,CASRGGLAGVQFF
TRBV9,TRBD1,NA,TRBJ2-7,TGTGCCAGCAGCGTTTCCGGGACAGTTTCCTACGAGCAGTACTTC,CASSVSGTVSYEQYF
TRBV7-3,TRBD1,NA,TRBJ1-5,TGTGCCAGCAGCTTAAACAGGGGCCAGCCCCAGCATTTT,CASSLNRGQPQHF
TRBV6-1,NA,NA,TRBJ2-3,TGTGCCAGCAGTGAAGAAGCGGTAGCTACGCAGTATTTT,CASSEEAVATQYF
TRBV7-7,TRBD2,NA,TRBJ2-5,TGTGCTAGCAGCCATTCTAGCGGGAGGCAAGAGACCCAGTACTTC,CASSHSSGRQETQYF
TRBV7-6,NA,NA,TRBJ2-4,TGTGCCAGCAGCCCCCGGGAGCGCAACATTCAGTACTTC,CASSPRERNIQYF
TRBV21-1,NA,once,TRBJ2-5,TGTGCCAGCAGAAAAAGGTTAGGACTAGCGGGAGAACGGTGTGGGGAGACCCAGTACTTC,CASRKRLGLAGERCGETQYF
TRBV30,NA,NA,TRBJ2-4,TGTGCCTGGAGTACAGGCCCGGGGGAGAACATTCAGTACTTC,CAWSTGPGENIQYF
TRBV19,NA,NA,TRBJ2-7,TGTGCCAGTACTAGCGCCTACTACGAGCAGTACTTC,CASTSAYYEQYF
TRBV30,TRBD1,NA,TRBJ1-2,TGTGCCTCGAGGACAGGAGCTAACTATGGCTACACCTTC,CASRTGANYGYTF
TRBV19,TRBD1,NA,TRBJ1-2,TGTGCCAGTAGTGCGCCGGGACAGCCAGGGGACTATGGCTACACCTTC,CASSAPGQPGDYGYTF
TRBV30,NA,NA,TRBJ1-1,TGTGCCTGGAGGTGGACATCCACTGAAGCTTTCTTT,CAWRWTSTEAFF
TRBV4-1,TRBD2,NA,TRBJ2-1,TGCGCCAGCAGCCAAACACAGGGACTAGCGGACCTTGGGGGGTTTAGCGATGAGCAGTTCTTC,CASSQTQGLADLGGFSDEQFF
TRBV18,NA,NA,TRBJ2-1,TGTGCCAGCTCACCGGGAGGTGAGCAGTTCTTC,CASSPGGEQFF
TRBV21-1,NA,NA,TRBJ2-5,TGTGCCAGCAGACTAGCCCGACAGGGGTTGGAGACCCAGTACTTC,CASRLARQGLETQYF
TRBV6-4,TRBD2,NA,TRBJ2-1,TGTGCCAGCAGTTCGACTAGCGACAATGAGCAGTTCTTC,CASSSTSDNEQFF
TRBV4-1,NA,NA,TRBJ2-6,TGCGCCAGCAGCCAGCTACAGGTATACTCTGGGGCCAACGTCCTGACTTTC,CASSQLQVYSGANVLTF
TRBV25-1,NA,NA,TRBJ1-1,TGTGCCAGCAGTGACAGGGAGGTATGGACTGAAGCTTTCTTT,CASSDREVWTEAFF
TRBV4-2,NA,NA,TRBJ2-2,TGTGCCAGCAGCTCCCGGAGGAACACCGGGGAGCTGTTTTTT,CASSSRRNTGELFF
TRBV28,NA,NA,TRBJ2-7,TGTGCCAGCAGACTTAGCGGAAATTCCTACGAGCAGTACTTC,CASRLSGNSYEQYF
TRBV4-3,TRBD2,NA,TRBJ2-7,TGCGCCAGCAGCCAAGCTCGTAGCGGGATCTACGAGCAGTACTTC,CASSQARSGIYEQYF
TRBV29-1,NA,NA,TRBJ1-1,TGCAGCGTTACAGGGTTGGGCACTGAAGCTTTCTTT,CSVTGLGTEAFF
TRBV6-1,TRBD1,NA,TRBJ2-7,TGTGCCAGCATCCCGACAGGGGGTCGTTCCGAGCAGTACTTC,CASIPTGGRSEQYF
TRBV4-1,NA,NA,TRBJ1-5,TGCGCCAGCAGCCAGCGGGGGCTAGAGCCCCAGCATTTT,CASSQRGLEPQHF
TRBV30,NA,NA,TRBJ1-4,TGTGCCTGGAGTGTACAGGCGAATGAAAAACTGTTTTTT,CAWSVQANEKLFF
TRBV7-3,TRBD2,NA,TRBJ2-3,TGTGCCAGCAGCTTCCAGGCGGGAGTAGTAGATACGCAGTATTTT,CASSFQAGVVDTQYF
TRBV27,TRBD1,NA,TRBJ2-1,TGTGCCAGCAGTTTCGGGACAGGGTACAATGAGCAGTTCTTC,CASSFGTGYNEQFF
TRBV5-1,TRBD2,NA,TRBJ2-3,TGCGCCAGCAGCTTGGATTCCTCGGGACTAGCGGTGCGCACAGATACGCAGTATTTT,CASSLDSSGLAVRTDTQYF
TRBV15,TRBD2,NA,TRBJ2-5,TGTGCCACCAGCAGAGGAGCGGGGATTGAGACCCAGTACTTC,CATSRGAGIETQYF
TRBV18,NA,NA,TRBJ2-7,TGTGCCAGCTCACCATCTTTAAACGAGCAGTACTTC,CASSPSLNEQYF
TRBV6-5,TRBD1,once,TRBJ2-7,TGTGCCAGCAGTTACCTGACAGGGGGCCAATGGGAGCAGTACTTC,CASSYLTGGQWEQYF
TRBV29-1,NA,NA,TRBJ2-5,TGCAGCGTTGAAACTAGCCCTCAAGAGACCCAGTACTTC,CSVETSPQETQYF
TRBV4-3,TRBD1,NA,TRBJ1-2,TGCGCCAGCGCGGGACAGGGGGGCTATGGCTACACCTTC,CASAGQGGYGYTF
TRBV27,TRBD1,NA,TRBJ2-7,TGTGCCAGCAGTCTCGTACCGGGACAGGGTACCTACGAGCAGTACTTC,CASSLVPGQGTYEQYF